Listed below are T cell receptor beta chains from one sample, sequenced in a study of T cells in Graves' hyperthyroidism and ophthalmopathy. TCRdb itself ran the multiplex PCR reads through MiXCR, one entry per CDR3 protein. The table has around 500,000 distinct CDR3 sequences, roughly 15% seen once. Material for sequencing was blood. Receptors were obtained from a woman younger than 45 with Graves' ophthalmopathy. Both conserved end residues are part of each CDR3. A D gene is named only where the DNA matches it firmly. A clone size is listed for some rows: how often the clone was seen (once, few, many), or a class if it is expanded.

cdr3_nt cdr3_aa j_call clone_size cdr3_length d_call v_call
TGTGCCACCCTCCAAACTAGCGGGAGATCCTACGAGCAGTACTTC CATLQTSGRSYEQYF TRBJ2-7 . 15 TRBD2 TRBV10-3
TGTGCCAGCAGTCCGGGACAGGAAGAAAAACTGTTTTTT CASSPGQEEKLFF TRBJ1-4 . 13 TRBD1 TRBV28
TGCAGCGTTGCAGCGGGAGTTAATGAGCAGTTCTTC CSVAAGVNEQFF TRBJ2-1 . 12 TRBD2 TRBV29-1
TGTGCCAGCAGTCCGAGAAGGGGCAATCAGCCCCAGCATTTT CASSPRRGNQPQHF TRBJ1-5 many 14 . TRBV12-3/TRBV12-4
TGTGCCAGCAGTTACTCGACCCTCTACGAGCAGTACTTC CASSYSTLYEQYF TRBJ2-7 . 13 . TRBV6-2/TRBV6-3
TGTGCCAGCAGCTTCCGAGCGGGGGCCTACAATGAGCAGTTCTTC CASSFRAGAYNEQFF TRBJ2-1 . 15 TRBD2 TRBV7-6
TGCAGCGTCGACCTAGGCACAGATACGCAGTATTTT CSVDLGTDTQYF TRBJ2-3 many 12 . TRBV29-1
TGTGCCAGTAGTATAAGCGACAGGGGGTTGGACACTGAAGCTTTCTTT CASSISDRGLDTEAFF TRBJ1-1 few 16 TRBD1 TRBV19
TGCGCCAGCAGTATGGGACTAGCGGGAGCCGGGGAGCTGTTTTTT CASSMGLAGAGELFF TRBJ2-2 many 15 TRBD2 TRBV10-2
TGTGCCAGCAGCTTCGGGACAGGGGATTCACCCCTCCACTTT CASSFGTGDSPLHF TRBJ1-6 many 14 TRBD1 TRBV13